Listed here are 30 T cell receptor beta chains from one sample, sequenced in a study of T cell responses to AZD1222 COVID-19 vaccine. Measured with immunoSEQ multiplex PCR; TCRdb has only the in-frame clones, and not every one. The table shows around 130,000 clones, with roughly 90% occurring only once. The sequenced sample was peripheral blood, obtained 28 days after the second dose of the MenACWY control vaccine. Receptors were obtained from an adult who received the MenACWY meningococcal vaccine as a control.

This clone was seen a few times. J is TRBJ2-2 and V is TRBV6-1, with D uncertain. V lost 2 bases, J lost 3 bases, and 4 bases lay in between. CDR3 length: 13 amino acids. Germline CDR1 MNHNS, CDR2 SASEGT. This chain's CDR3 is CASSELYTGELFF. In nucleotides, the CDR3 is TGTGCCAGCAGTGAACTGTACACCGGGGAGCTGTTTTTT.

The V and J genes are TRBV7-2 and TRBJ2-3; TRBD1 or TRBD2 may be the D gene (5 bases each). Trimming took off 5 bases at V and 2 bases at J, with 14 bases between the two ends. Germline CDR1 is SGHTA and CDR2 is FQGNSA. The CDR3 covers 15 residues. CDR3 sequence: CASSPGRTNTDTQYF. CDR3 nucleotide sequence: TGTGCCAGCAGCCCGGGACGAACAAACACAGATACGCAGTATTTT.

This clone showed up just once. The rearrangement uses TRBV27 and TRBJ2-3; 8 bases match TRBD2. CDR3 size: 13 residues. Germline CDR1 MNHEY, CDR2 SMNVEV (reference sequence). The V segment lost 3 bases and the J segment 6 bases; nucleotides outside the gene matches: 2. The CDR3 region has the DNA TGTGCCAGCAGTTTTAGCGGGGTCGATACGCAGTATTTT. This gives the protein CASSFSGVDTQYF.

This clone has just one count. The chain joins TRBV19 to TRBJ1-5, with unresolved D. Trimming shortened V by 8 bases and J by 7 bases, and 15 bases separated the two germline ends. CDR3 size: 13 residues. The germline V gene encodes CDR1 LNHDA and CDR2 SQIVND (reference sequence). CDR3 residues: CASGEGGIQPQHF. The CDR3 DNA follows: TGTGCCAGTGGGGAGGGAGGCATCCAGCCCCAGCATTTT.

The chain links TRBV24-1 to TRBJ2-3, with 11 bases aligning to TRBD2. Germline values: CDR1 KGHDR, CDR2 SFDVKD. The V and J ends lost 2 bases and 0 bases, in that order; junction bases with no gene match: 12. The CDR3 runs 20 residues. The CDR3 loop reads CATSDSPGLAGRVSTDTQYF. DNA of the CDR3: TGTGCCACCAGTGATTCCCCTGGACTAGCGGGTAGGGTTAGCACAGATACGCAGTATTTT.

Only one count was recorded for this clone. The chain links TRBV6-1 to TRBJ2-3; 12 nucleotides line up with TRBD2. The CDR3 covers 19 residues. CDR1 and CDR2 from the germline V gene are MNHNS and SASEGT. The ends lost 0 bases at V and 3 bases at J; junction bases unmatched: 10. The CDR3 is CASSEARGRTSGTTDTQYF. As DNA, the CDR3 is TGTGCCAGCAGTGAAGCGCGAGGGAGGACTAGCGGGACGACAGATACGCAGTATTTT.

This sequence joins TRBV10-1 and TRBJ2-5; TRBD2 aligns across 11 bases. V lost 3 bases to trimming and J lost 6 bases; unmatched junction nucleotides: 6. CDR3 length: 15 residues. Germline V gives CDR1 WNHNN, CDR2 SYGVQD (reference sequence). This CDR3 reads CASSEGSGGAKTQYF. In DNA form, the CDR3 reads TGCGCCAGCAGTGAAGGTAGCGGGGGGGCCAAGACCCAGTACTTC.

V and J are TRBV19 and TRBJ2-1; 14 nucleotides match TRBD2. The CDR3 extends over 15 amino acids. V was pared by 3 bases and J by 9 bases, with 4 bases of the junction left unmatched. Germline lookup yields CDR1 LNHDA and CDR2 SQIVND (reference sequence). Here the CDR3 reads CASSMTSGGAGEQFF. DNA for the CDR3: TGTGCCAGTAGTATGACTAGCGGGGGGGCAGGTGAGCAGTTCTTC.

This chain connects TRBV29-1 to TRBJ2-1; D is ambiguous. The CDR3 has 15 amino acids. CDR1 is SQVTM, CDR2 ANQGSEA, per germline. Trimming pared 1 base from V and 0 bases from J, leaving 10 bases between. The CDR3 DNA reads TGCAGCGTTGAAGGGGTGACGAGCTCCTACAATGAGCAGTTCTTC. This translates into CSVEGVTSSYNEQFF.

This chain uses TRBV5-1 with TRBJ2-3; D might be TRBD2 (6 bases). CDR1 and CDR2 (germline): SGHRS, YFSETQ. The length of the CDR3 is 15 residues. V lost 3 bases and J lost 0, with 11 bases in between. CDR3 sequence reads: CASSSIAESTDTQYF. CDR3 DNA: TGCGCCAGCAGCTCCATAGCGGAGAGCACAGATACGCAGTATTTT.

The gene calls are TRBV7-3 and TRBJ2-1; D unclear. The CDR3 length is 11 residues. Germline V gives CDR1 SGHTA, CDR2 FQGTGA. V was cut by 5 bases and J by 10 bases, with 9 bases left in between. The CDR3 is CASSAGYEQFF. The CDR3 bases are TGTGCCAGCAGCGCCGGTTACGAGCAGTTCTTC.

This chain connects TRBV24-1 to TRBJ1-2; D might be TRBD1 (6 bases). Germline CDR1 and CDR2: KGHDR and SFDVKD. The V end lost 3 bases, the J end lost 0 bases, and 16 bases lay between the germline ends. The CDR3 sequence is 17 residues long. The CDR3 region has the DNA TGTGCCACCAGTGATAGGACAGTAGGACTGTCTAACTATGGCTACACCTTC. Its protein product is CATSDRTVGLSNYGYTF.

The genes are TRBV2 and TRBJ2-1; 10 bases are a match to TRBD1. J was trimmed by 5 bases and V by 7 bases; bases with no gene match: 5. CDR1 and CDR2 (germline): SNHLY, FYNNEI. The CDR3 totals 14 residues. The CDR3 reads CASTGTGVHNEQFF. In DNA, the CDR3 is TGTGCCAGCACCGGGACAGGGGTCCACAATGAGCAGTTCTTC.

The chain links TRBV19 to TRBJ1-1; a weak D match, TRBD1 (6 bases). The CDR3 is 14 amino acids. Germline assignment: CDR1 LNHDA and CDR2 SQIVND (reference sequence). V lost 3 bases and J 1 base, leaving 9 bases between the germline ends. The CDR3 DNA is TGTGCCAGTAGTATTCCACAGGGGAACACTGAAGCTTTCTTT. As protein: CASSIPQGNTEAFF.

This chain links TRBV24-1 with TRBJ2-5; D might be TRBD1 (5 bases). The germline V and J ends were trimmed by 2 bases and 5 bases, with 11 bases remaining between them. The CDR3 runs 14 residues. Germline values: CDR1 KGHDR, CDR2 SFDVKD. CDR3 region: CATSDSDPGETQYF. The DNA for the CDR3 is TGTGCCACCAGTGATTCTGATCCAGGGGAGACCCAGTACTTC.

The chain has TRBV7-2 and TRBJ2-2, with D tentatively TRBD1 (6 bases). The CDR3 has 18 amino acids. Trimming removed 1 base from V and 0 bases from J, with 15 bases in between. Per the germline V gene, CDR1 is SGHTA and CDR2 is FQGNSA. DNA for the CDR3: TGTGCCAGCAGCTTAGTAGGCAGGGACAATTCGAACACCGGGGAGCTGTTTTTT. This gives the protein CASSLVGRDNSNTGELFF. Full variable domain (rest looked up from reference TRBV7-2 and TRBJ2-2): GAGVSQSPSNKVTEKGKDVELRCDPISGHTALYWYRQSLGQGLEFLIYFQGNSAPDKSGLPSDRFSAERTGGSVSTLTIQRTQQEDSAVYLCASSLVGRDNSNTGELFFGEGSRLTVL.

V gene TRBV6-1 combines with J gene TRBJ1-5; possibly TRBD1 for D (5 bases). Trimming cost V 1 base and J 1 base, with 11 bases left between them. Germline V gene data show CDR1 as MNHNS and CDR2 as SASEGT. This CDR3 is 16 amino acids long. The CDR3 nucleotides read TGTGCCAGCAGTGAAGTCGGGACCGAAAGCAATCAGCCCCAGCATTTT. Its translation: CASSEVGTESNQPQHF.

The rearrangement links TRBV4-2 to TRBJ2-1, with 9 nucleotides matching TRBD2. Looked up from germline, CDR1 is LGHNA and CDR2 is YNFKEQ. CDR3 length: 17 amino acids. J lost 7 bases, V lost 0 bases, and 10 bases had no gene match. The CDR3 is CASSQDLASGIRNEQFF. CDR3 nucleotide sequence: TGTGCCAGCAGCCAAGATTTGGCTAGCGGGATAAGGAATGAGCAGTTCTTC.

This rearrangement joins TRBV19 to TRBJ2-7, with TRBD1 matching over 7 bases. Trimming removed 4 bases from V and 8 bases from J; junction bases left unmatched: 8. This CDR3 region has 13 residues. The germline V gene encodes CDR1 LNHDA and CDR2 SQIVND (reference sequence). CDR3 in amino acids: CASSNIDRVQQYF. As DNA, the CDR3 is TGTGCCAGTAGTAATATCGACAGGGTACAGCAGTACTTC.

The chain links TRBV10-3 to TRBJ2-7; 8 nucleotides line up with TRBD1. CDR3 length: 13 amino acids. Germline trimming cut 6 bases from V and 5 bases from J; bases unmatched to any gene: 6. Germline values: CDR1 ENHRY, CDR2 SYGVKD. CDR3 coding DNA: TGTGCCATCAGCCAGACAGGGGACAACGAGCAGTACGTC. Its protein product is CAISQTGDNEQYV.

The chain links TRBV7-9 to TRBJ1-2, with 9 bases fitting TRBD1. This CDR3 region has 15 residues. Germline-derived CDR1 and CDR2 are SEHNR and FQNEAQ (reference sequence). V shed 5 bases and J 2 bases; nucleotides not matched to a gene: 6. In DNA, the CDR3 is TGTGCCAGCAGCGAATCGGGGACAGGGAACTATGGCTACACCTTC. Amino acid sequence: CASSESGTGNYGYTF.

The CDR3 DNA follows: TGCAGCGCAGGACTAGCGGGGGTGGATGAGCAGTTCTTC. This sequence encodes CSAGLAGVDEQFF. The genes are TRBV29-1 and TRBJ2-1, with 13 nucleotides matching TRBD2. The CDR3 has 13 residues. V gave up 7 bases and J gave up 8 bases; unmatched junction bases: 5. Looked up from germline, CDR1 is SQVTM and CDR2 is ANQGSEA.

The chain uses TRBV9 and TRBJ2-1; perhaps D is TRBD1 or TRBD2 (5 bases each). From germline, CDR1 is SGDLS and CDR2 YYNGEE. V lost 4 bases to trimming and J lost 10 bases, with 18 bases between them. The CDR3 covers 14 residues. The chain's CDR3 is CASSILGDATEQFF. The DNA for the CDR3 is TGTGCCAGCAGCATCCTGGGGGACGCCACCGAGCAGTTCTTC.

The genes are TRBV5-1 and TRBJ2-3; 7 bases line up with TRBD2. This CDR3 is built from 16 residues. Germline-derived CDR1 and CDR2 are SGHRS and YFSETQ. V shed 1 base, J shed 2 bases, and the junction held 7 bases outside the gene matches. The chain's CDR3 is CASSLIPSGNTDTQYF. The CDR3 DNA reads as TGCGCCAGCAGCTTGATCCCTAGCGGCAACACAGATACGCAGTATTTT.

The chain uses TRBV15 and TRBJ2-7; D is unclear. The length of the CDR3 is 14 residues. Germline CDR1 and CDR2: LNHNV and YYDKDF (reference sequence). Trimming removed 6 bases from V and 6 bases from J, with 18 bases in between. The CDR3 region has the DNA TGTGCCACCAGTAACACCAGGACCTTCGGCGAGCAGTACTTC. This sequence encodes CATSNTRTFGEQYF.

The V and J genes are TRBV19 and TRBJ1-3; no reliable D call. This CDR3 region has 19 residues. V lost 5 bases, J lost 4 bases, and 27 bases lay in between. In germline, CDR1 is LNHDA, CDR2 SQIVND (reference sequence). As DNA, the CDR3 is TGTGCCAGTAGTGAACCTGACGTTGGTTACAGTAATATCGGAAACACCATATATTTT. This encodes CASSEPDVGYSNIGNTIYF.

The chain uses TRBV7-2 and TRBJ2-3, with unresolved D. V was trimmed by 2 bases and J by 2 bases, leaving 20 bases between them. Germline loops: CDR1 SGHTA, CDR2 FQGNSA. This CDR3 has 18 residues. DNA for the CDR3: TGTGCCAGCAGCTTATACGGTTCGGGCAGCCGAGTCACAGATACGCAGTATTTT. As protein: CASSLYGSGSRVTDTQYF. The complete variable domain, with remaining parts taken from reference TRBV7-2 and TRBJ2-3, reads GAGVSQSPSNKVTEKGKDVELRCDPISGHTALYWYRQSLGQGLEFLIYFQGNSAPDKSGLPSDRFSAERTGGSVSTLTIQRTQQEDSAVYLCASSLYGSGSRVTDTQYFGPGTRLTVL.

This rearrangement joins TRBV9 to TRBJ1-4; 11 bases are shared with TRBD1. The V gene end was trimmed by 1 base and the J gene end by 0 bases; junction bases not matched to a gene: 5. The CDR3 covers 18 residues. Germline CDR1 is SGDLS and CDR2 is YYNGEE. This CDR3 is CASSVRGTGGSTNEKLFF. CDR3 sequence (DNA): TGTGCCAGCAGCGTAAGAGGGACAGGGGGATCAACTAATGAAAAACTGTTTTTT.

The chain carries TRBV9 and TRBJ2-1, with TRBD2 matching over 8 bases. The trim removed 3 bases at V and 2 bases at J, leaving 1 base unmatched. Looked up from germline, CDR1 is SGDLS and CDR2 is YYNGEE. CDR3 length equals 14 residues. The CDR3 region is CASSDGRAYNEQFF. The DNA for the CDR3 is TGTGCCAGCAGCGACGGGAGGGCCTACAATGAGCAGTTCTTC. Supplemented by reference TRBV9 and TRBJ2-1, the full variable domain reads DSGVTQTPKHLITATGQRVTLRCSPRSGDLSVYWYQQSLDQGLQFLIQYYNGEERAKGNILERFSAQQFPDLHSELNLSSLELGDSALYFCASSDGRAYNEQFFGPGTRLTVL.

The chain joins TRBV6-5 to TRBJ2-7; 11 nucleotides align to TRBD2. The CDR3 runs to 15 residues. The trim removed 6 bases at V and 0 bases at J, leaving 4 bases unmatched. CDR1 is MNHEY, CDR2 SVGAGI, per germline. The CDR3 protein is CASRVTSGSSYEQYF. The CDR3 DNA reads TGTGCCAGCAGGGTTACTAGCGGGAGCTCCTACGAGCAGTACTTC.